This TCR beta chain was obtained from a study of shared clonotypes between healthy human individuals. The CDR3 contains 14 residues. V was trimmed by 3 bases and J by 4 bases, leaving 11 bases between them. CDR1 is SGDLS, CDR2 YYNGEE, per germline. Broader study findings: Larger richness was generally estimated for naive than memory subsets.

Per the authors' pipeline: Junction-only immunoSEQ sequences carried no quality scores, so filtering differed. Here immunoSEQ multiplex PCR was the method, and the copy in TCRdb shows in-frame clones only, minus some. The DNA gave D and trimming, while V, J and clone size come from that table. The sample lists over a million clones; roughly 96% were seen once. Worth noting for this clone: Its antigen remains unidentified.

This clonotype was sampled from a man aged 25-45 years in good health. The sequenced material came from naive CD4+ T cells sorted from blood. Subset in this sample: CD45RA+ positively selected. The chain has TRBV9 and TRBJ1-5; the D gene is possibly TRBD1 (6 bases). This CDR3 is CASSERTANQPQHF. CDR3 coding DNA: TGTGCCAGCAGCGAGCGGACAGCAAATCAGCCCCAGCATTTT.